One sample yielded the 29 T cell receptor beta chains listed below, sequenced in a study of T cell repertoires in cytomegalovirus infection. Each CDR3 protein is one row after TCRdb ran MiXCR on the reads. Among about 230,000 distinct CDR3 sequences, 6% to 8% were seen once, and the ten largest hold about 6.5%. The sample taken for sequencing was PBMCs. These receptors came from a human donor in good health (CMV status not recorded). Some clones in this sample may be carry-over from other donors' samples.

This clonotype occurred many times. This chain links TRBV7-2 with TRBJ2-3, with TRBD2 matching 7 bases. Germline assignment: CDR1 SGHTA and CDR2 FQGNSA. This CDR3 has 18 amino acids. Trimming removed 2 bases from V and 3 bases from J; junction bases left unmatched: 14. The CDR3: CASSLSGGGTPRTDTQYF. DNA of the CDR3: TGTGCCAGCAGCTTATCAGGCGGGGGAACTCCTCGGACAGATACGCAGTATTTT.

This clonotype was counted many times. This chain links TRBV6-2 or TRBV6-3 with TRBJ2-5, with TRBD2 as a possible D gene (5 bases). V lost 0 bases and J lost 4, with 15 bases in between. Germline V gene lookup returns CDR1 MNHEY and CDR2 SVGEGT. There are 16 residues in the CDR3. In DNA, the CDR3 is TGTGCCAGCAGTTACTCGACGCGAGGAGGAATAGAGACCCAGTACTTC. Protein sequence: CASSYSTRGGIETQYF.

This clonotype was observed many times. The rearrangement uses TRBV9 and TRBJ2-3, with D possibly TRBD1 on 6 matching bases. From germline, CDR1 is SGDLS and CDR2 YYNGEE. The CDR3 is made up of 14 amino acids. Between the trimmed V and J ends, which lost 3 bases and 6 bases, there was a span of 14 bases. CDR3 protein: CASSALGAQDTQYF. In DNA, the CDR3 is TGTGCCAGCAGCGCTCTGGGGGCTCAGGATACGCAGTATTTT.

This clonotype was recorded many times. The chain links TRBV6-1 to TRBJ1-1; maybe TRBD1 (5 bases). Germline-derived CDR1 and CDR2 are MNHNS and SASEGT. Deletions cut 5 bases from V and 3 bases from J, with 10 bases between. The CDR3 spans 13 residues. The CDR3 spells CASSPGRHTEAFF. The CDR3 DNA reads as TGTGCCAGCAGTCCAGGGAGGCACACTGAAGCTTTCTTT.

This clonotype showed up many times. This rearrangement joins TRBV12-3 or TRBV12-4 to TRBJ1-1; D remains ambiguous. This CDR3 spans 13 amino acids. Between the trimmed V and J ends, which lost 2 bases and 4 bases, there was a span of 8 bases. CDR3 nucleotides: TGTGCCAGCAGTTTATCGCCTTCCACTGAAGCTTTCTTT. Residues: CASSLSPSTEAFF.

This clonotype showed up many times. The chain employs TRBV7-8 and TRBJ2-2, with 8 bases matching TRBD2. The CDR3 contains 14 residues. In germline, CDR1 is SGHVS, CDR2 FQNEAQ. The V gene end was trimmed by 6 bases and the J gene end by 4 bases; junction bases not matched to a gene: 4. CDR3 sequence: CASRIAGSTGELFF. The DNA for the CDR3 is TGTGCCAGCAGAATAGCGGGGAGCACCGGGGAGCTGTTTTTT.

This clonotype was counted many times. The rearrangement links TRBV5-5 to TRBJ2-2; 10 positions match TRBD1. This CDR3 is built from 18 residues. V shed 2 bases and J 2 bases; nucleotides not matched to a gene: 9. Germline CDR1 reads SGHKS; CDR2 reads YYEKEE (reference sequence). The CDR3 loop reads CASSFLMRQGANTGELFF. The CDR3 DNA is TGTGCCAGCAGCTTCTTAATGCGACAGGGGGCTAACACCGGGGAGCTGTTTTTT.

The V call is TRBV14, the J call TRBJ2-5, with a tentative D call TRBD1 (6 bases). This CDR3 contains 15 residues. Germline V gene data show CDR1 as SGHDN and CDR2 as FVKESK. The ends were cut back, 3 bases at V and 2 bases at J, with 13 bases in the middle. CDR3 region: CASSQGARRQETQYF. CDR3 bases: TGTGCCAGCAGCCAGGGGGCCAGACGACAAGAGACCCAGTACTTC.

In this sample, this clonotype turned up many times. CDR3 loop: CASSLRHRPTPISAEAFF. The CDR3 DNA is TGTGCCAGCAGCCTGAGACACCGCCCGACGCCCATATCAGCTGAAGCTTTCTTT. The rearrangement links TRBV28 to TRBJ1-1; D remains unclear. V lost 6 bases and J 6 bases, leaving 29 bases between the germline ends. The CDR3 extends over 18 amino acids. From germline, CDR1 is MDHEN and CDR2 SYDVKM.

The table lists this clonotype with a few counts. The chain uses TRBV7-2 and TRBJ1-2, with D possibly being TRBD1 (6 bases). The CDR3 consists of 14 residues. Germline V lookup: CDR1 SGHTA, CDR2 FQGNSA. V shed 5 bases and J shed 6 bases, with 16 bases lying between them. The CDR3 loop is CASSRTHQGNGYTF. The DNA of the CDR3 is TGTGCCAGCAGCCGGACCCATCAGGGGAATGGCTACACCTTC.

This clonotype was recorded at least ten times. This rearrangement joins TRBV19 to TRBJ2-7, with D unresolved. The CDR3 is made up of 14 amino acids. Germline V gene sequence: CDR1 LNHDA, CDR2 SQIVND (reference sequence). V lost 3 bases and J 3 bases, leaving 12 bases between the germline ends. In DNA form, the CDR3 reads TGTGCCAGTAGTATTGGTCAGACCTACTACGAGCAGTACTTC. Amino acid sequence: CASSIGQTYYEQYF.

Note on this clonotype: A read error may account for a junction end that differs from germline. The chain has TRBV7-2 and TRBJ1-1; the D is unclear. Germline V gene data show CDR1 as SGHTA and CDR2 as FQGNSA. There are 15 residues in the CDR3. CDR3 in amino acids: CASSLFGSANTEAFF. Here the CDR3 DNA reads TGCGCCAGCAGCTTATTTGGGTCAGCGAACACTGAAGCTTTCTTT.

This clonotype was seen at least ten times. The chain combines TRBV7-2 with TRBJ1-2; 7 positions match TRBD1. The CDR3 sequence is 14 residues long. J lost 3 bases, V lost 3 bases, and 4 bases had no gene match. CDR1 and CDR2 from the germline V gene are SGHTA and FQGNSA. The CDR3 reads CASSFSRGDYGYTF. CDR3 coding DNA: TGTGCCAGCAGCTTTAGCAGGGGGGACTATGGCTACACCTTC. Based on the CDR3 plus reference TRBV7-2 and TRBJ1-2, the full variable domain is GAGVSQSPSNKVTEKGKDVELRCDPISGHTALYWYRQSLGQGLEFLIYFQGNSAPDKSGLPSDRFSAERTGGSVSTLTIQRTQQEDSAVYLCASSFSRGDYGYTFGSGTRLTVV.

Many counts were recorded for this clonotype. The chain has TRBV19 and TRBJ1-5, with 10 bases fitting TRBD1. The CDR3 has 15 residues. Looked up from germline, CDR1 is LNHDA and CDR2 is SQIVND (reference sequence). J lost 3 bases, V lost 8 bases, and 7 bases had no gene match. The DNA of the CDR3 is TGTGCCAGTTCTCGGACAGGGGGAAACAATCAGCCCCAGCATTTT. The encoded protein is CASSRTGGNNQPQHF.

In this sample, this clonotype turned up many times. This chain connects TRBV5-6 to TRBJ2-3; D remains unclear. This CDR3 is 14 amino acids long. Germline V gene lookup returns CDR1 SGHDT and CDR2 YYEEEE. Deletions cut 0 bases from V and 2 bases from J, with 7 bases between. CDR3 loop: CASSLAGFTDTQYF. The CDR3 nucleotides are TGTGCCAGCAGCTTGGCGGGCTTCACAGATACGCAGTATTTT.

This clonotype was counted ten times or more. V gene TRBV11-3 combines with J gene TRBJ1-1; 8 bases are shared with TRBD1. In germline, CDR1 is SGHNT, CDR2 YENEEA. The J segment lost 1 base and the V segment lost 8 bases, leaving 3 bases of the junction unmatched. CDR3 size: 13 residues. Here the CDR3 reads CASGRGPNTEAFF. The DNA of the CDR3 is TGTGCCAGCGGCAGGGGGCCGAACACTGAAGCTTTCTTT.

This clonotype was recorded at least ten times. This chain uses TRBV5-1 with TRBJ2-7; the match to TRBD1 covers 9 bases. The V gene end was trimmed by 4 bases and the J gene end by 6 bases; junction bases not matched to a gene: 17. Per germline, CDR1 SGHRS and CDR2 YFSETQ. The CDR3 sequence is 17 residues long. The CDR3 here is CASSPNPPGQGTSEQYF. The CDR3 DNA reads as TGCGCCAGCAGCCCCAACCCTCCGGGACAGGGTACTTCCGAGCAGTACTTC.

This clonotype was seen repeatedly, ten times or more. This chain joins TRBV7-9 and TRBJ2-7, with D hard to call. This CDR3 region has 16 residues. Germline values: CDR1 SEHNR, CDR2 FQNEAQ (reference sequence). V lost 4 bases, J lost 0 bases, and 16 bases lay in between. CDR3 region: CASSSAGRAPSYEQYF. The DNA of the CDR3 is TGTGCCAGCAGCTCCGCTGGTAGGGCCCCCTCCTACGAGCAGTACTTC. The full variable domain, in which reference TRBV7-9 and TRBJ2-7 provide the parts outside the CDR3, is DTGVSQNPRHKITKRGQNVTFRCDPISEHNRLYWYRQTLGQGPEFLTYFQNEAQLEKSRLLSDRFSAERPKGSFSTLEIQRTEQGDSAMYLCASSSAGRAPSYEQYFGPGTRLTVT.

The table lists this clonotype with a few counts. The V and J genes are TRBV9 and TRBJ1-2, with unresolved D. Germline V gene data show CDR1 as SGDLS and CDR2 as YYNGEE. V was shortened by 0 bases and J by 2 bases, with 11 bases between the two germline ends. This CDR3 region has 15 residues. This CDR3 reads CASSVEAGRNYGYTF. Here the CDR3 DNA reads TGTGCCAGCAGCGTAGAGGCGGGAAGGAACTATGGCTACACCTTC.

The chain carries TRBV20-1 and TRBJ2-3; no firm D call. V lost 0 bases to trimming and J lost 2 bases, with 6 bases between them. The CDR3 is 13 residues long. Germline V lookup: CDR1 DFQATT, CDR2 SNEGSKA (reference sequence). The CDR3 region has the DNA TGCAGTGCTAGAGAGGCGAACACAGATACGCAGTATTTT. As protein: CSAREANTDTQYF.

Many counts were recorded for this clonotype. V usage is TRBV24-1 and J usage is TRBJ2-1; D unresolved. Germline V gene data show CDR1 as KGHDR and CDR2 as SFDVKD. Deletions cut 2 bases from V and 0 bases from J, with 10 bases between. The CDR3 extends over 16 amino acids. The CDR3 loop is CATSDSSSSSYNEQFF. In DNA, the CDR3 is TGTGCCACCAGTGATTCCTCATCGAGCTCCTACAATGAGCAGTTCTTC.

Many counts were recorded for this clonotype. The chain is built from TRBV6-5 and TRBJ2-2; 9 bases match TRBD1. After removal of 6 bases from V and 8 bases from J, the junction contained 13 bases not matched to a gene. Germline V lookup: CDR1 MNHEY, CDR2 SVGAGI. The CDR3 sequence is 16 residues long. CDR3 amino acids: CASRPLSQGAAGELFF. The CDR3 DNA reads TGTGCCAGCAGACCTCTCTCACAGGGGGCGGCAGGGGAGCTGTTTTTT.

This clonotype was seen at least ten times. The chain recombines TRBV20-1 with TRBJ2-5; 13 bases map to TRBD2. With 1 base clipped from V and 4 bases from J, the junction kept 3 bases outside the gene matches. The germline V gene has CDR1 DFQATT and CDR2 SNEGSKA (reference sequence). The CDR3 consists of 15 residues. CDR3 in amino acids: CSARGWTSGRETQYF. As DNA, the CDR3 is TGCAGTGCTAGAGGATGGACTAGCGGGAGAGAGACCCAGTACTTC.

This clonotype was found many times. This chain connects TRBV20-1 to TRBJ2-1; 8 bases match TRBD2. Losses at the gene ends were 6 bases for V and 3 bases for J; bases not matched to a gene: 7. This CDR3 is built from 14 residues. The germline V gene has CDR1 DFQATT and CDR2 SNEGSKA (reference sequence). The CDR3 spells CSAPLAGIYNEQFF. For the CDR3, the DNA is TGCAGTGCGCCTTTAGCGGGAATCTACAATGAGCAGTTCTTC.

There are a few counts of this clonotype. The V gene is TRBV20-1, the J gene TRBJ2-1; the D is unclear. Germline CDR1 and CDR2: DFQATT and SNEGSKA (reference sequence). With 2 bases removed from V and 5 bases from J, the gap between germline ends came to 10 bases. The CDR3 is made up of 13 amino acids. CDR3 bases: TGCAGTGCTAGATTTGCCATCAACAATGAGCAGTTCTTC. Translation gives CSARFAINNEQFF.

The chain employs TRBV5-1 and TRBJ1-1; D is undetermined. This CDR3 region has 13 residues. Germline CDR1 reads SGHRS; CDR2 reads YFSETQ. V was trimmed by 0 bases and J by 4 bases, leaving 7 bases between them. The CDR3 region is CASSLELITEAFF. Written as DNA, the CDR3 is TGCGCCAGCAGCTTGGAGCTGATCACTGAAGCTTTCTTT.

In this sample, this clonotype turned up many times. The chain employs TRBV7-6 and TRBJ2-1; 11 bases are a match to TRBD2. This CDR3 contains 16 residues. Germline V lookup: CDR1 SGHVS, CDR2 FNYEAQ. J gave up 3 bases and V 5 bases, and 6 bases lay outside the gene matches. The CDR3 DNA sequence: TGTGCCAGCAGCGGATTGACTAGCGGGGTCTACAATGAGCAGTTCTTC. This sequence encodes CASSGLTSGVYNEQFF.

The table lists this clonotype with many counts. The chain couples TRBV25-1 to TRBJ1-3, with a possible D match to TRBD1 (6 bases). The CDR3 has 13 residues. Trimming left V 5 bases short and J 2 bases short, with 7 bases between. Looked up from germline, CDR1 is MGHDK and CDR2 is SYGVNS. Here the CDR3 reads CASSRGAGNTIYF. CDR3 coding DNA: TGTGCCAGCAGTAGGGGGGCTGGAAACACCATATATTTT.

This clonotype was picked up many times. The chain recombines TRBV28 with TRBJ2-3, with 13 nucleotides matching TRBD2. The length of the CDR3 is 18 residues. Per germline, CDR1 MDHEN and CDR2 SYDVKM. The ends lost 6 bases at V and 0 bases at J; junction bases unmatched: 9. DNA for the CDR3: TGTGCCAGCAGCCGGACTAGCGGGGGAGGGACTAGCACAGATACGCAGTATTTT. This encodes CASSRTSGGGTSTDTQYF. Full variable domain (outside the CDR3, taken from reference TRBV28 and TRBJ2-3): DVKVTQSSRYLVKRTGEKVFLECVQDMDHENMFWYRQDPGLGLRLIYFSYDVKMKEKGDIPEGYSVSREKKERFSLILESASTNQTSMYLCASSRTSGGGTSTDTQYFGPGTRLTVL.